This TCR beta chain was documented in a study of cytomegalovirus exposure and HLA in healthy donors. Study-wide findings and caveats: In a later analysis, donors in an Asian-associated ancestry cluster reportedly had fewer N-insertions in productive TCRs than the cohort mean.

J was trimmed by 3 bases and V by 10 bases; bases with no gene match: 8. The CDR3 has 14 amino acids. Germline loops: CDR1 SNHLY, CDR2 FYNNEI. This clone was detected a few times. What it recognizes is unknown. The primer mix had 60 Vbeta and 13 Jbeta primers. The data were produced by immunoSEQ multiplex PCR, yet TCRdb's version contains in-frame clones alone and is incomplete. The data contain some 130,000 clones, about three quarters of them singletons. The sequenced sample was PBMCs. This receptor was taken from a woman aged 25 to 39 in good health and CMV-seropositive. This sequence joins TRBV2 and TRBJ2-2; 7 bases are a match to TRBD1. CDR3 in DNA: TGTGCCATGGTTGACAGGGTAGACACCGGGGAGCTGTTTTTT. It encodes CAMVDRVDTGELFF. Supplemented by reference TRBV2 and TRBJ2-2, the full variable domain reads EPEVTQTPSHQVTQMGQEVILRCVPISNHLYFYWYRQILGQKVEFLVSFYNNEISEKSEIFDDQFSVERPDGSNFTLKIRSTKLEDSAMYFCAMVDRVDTGELFFGEGSRLTVL.